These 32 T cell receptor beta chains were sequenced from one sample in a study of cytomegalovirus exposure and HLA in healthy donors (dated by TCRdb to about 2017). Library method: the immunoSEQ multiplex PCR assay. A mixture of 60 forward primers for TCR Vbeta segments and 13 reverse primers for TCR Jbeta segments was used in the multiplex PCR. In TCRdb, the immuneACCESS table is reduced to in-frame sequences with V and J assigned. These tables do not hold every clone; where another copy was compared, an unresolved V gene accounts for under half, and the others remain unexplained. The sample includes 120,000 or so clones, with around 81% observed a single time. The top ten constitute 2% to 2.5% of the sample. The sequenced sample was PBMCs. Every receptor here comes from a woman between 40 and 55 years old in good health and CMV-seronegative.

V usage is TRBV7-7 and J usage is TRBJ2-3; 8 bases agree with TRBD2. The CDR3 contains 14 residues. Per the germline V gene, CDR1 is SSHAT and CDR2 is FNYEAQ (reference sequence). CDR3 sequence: CAGHSGTSTDTQYF. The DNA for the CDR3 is TGTGCTGGCCATAGCGGGACTAGCACAGATACGCAGTATTTT.

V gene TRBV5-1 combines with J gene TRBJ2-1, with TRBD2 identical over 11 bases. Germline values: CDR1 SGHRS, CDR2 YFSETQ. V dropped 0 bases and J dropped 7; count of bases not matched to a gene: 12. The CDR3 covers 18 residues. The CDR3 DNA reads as TGCGCCAGCAGCTTGGCCCAGGTAGCGGGAGGGCCTATGAATGAGCAGTTCTTC. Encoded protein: CASSLAQVAGGPMNEQFF.

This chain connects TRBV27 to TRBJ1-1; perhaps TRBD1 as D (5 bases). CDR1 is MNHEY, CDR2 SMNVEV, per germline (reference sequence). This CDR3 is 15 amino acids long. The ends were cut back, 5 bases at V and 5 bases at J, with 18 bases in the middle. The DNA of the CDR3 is TGTGCCAGCAGTCTGGGTCCCAGGGCCCTTACTGAAGCTTTCTTT. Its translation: CASSLGPRALTEAFF.

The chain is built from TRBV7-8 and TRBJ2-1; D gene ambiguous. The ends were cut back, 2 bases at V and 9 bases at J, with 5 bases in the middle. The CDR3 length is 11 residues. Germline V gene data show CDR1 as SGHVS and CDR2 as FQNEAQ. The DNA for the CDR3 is TGTGCCAGCAGCTTATCCCTTGAGCAGTTCTTC. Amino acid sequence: CASSLSLEQFF.

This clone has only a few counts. In DNA, the CDR3 is TGTGCCAGAAGGGGGCTCATTAATTCACCCCTCCACTTT. Translated, it gives CARRGLINSPLHF. The chain couples TRBV5-4 to TRBJ1-6; TRBD1 aligns across 7 bases. Germline V gives CDR1 SGHNT, CDR2 YYREEE (reference sequence). V lost 8 bases to trimming and J lost 6 bases; unmatched junction nucleotides: 5. The CDR3 is 13 amino acids. Supplemented by reference TRBV5-4 and TRBJ1-6, the full variable domain reads ETGVTQSPTHLIKTRGQQVTLRCSSQSGHNTVSWYQQALGQGPQFIFQYYREEENGRGNFPPRFSGLQFPNYSSELNVNALELDDSALYLCARRGLINSPLHFGNGTRLTVT.

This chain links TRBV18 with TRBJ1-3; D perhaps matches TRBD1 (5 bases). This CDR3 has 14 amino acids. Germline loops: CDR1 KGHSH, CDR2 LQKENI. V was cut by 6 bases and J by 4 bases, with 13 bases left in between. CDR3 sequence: CASSPPGSGNTIYF. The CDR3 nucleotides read TGTGCCAGCTCGCCGCCAGGGTCAGGAAACACCATATATTTT. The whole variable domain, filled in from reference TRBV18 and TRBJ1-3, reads NAGVMQNPRHLVRRRGQEARLRCSPMKGHSHVYWYRQLPEEGLKFMVYLQKENIIDESGMPKERFSAEFPKEGPSILRIQQVVRGDSAAYFCASSPPGSGNTIYFGEGSWLTVV.

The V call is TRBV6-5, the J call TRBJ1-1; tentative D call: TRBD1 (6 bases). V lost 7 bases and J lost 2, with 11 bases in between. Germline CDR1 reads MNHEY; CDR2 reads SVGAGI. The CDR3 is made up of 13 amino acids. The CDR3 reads CASTGTLNTEAFF. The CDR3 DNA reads TGTGCCAGCACCGGGACACTTAACACTGAAGCTTTCTTT.

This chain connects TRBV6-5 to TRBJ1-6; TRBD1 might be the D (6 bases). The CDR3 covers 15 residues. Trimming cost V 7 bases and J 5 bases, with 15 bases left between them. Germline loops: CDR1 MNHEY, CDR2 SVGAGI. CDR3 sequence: CASNQGHRDNSPLHF. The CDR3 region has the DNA TGTGCCAGCAATCAGGGGCATCGGGATAATTCACCCCTCCACTTT.

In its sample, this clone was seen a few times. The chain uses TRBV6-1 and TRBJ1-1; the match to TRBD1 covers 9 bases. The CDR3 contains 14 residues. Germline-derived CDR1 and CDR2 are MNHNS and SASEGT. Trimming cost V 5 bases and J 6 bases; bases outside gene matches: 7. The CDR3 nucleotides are TGTGCCAGCAGTATACGACAGGGGGAGGCTGAAGCTTTCTTT. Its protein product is CASSIRQGEAEAFF.

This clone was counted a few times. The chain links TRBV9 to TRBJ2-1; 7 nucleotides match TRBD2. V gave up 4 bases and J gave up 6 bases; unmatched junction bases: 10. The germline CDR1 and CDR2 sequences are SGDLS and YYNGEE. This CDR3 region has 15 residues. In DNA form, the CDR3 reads TGTGCCAGCAGCCCTCACGCGGCTAGCGGCAATGAGCAGTTCTTC. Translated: CASSPHAASGNEQFF.

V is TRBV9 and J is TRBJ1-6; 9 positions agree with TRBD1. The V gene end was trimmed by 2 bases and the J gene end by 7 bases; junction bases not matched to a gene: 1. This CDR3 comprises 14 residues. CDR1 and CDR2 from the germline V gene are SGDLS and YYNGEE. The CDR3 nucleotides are TGTGCCAGCAGCGTCGGGACAGGGAATTCACCCCTCCACTTT. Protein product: CASSVGTGNSPLHF.

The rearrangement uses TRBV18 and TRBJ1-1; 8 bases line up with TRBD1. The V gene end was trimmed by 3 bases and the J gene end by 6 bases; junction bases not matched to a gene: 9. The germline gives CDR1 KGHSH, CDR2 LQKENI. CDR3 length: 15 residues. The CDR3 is CASSPVNRGVPEAFF. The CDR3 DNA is TGTGCCAGCTCACCGGTCAACAGGGGGGTTCCTGAAGCTTTCTTT.

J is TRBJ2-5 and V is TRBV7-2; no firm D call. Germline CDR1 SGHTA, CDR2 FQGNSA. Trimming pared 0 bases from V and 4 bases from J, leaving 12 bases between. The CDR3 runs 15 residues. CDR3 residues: CASSLATGMGETQYF. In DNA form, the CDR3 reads TGTGCCAGCAGCTTAGCTACGGGTATGGGAGAGACCCAGTACTTC.

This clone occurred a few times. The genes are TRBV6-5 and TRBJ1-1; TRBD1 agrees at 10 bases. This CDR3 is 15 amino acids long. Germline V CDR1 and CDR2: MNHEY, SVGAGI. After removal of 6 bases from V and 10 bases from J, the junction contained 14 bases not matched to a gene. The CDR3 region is CASRTTGTGVRGAFF. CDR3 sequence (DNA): TGTGCCAGCAGAACAACCGGGACAGGGGTAAGGGGAGCTTTCTTT.

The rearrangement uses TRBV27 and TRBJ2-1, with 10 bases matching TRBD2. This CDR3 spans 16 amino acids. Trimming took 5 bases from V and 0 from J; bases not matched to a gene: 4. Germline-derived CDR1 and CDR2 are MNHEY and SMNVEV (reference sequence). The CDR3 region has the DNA TGTGCCAGCAGTATTAGCGGGAGGAGCTCCTACAATGAGCAGTTCTTC. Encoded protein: CASSISGRSSYNEQFF.

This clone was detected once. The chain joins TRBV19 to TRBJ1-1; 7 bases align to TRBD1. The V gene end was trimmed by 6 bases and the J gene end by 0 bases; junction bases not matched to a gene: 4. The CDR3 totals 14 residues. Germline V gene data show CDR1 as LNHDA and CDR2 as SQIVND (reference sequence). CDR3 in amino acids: CASRTTGLNTEAFF. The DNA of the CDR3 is TGTGCCAGTAGGACGACAGGGTTGAACACTGAAGCTTTCTTT.

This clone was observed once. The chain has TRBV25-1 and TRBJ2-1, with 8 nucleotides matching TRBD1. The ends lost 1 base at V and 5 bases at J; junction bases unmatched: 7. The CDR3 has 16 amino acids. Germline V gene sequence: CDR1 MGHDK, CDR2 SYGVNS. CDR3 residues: CASSEFLDRGNNEQFF. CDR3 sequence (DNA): TGTGCCAGCAGTGAATTTCTTGACAGGGGAAACAATGAGCAGTTCTTC.

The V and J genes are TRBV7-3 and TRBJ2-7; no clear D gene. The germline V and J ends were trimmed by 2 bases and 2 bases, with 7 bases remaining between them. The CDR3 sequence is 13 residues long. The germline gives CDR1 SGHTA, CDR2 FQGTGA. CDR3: CASSLFTAYEQYF. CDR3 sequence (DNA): TGTGCCAGCAGCTTATTTACAGCCTACGAGCAGTACTTC.

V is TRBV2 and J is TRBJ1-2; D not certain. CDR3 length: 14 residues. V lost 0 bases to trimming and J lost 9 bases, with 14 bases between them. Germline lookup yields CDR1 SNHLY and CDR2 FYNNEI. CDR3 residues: CASSEALTGSSYTF. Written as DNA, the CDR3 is TGTGCCAGCAGTGAAGCGCTTACCGGGAGTAGCTACACCTTC. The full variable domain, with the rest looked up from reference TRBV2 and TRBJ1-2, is EPEVTQTPSHQVTQMGQEVILRCVPISNHLYFYWYRQILGQKVEFLVSFYNNEISEKSEIFDDQFSVERPDGSNFTLKIRSTKLEDSAMYFCASSEALTGSSYTFGSGTRLTVV.

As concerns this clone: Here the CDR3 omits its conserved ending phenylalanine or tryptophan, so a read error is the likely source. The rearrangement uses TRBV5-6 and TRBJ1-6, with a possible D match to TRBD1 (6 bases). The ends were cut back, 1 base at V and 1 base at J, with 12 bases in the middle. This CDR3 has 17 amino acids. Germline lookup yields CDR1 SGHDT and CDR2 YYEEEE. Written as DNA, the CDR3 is TGTGCCAGCAGCTTGTTGAAGGGGGGGTCCTATAATTCACCCCTCCACATT. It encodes CASSLLKGGSYNSPLHI.

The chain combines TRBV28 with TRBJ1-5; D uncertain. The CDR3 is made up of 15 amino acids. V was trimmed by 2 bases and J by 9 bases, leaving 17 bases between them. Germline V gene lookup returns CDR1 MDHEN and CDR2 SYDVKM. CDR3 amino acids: CASSLQSSGVRPQHF. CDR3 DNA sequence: TGTGCCAGCAGTTTACAGAGTTCGGGAGTACGGCCCCAGCATTTT.

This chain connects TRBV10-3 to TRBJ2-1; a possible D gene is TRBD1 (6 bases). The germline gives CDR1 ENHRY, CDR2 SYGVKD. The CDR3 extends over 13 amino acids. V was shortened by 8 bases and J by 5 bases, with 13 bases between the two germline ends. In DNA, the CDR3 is TGTGCCATCGGGGAGACAGGAGACAATGAGCAGTTCTTC. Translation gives CAIGETGDNEQFF.

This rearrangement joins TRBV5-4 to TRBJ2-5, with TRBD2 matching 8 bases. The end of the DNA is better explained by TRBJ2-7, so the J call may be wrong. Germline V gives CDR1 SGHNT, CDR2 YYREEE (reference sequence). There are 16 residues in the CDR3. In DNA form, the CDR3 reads TGTGCCAGCAGCACGGTTGACGGGGGGGTCTTGTACGAGCAGTACTTC. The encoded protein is CASSTVDGGVLYEQYF.

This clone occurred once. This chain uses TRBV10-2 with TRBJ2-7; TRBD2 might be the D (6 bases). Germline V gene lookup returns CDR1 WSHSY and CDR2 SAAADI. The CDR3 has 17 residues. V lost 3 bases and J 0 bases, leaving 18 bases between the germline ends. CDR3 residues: CASSDSGVSGPSYEQYF. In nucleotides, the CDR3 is TGCGCCAGCAGTGATAGCGGAGTTAGCGGCCCCTCCTACGAGCAGTACTTC.

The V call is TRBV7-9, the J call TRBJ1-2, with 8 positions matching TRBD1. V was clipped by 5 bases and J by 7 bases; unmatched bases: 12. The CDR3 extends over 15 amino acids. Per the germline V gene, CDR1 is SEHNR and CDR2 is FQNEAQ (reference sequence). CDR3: CASSTRDRGLSGYTF. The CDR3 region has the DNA TGTGCCAGCAGCACCCGAGACAGGGGCCTAAGTGGCTACACCTTC.

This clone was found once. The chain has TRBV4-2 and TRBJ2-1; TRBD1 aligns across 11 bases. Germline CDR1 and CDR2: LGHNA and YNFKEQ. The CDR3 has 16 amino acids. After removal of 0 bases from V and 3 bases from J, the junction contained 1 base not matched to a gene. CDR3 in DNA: TGTGCCAGCAGCCAAGATGGGACAGGGGGCTACAATGAGCAGTTCTTC. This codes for CASSQDGTGGYNEQFF.

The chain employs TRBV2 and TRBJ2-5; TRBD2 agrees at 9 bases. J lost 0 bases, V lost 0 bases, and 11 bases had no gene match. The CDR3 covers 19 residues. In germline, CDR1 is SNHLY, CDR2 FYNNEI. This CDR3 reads CASSEARVAGARNQETQYF. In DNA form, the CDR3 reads TGTGCCAGCAGTGAAGCGAGAGTAGCGGGAGCTAGAAACCAAGAGACCCAGTACTTC.

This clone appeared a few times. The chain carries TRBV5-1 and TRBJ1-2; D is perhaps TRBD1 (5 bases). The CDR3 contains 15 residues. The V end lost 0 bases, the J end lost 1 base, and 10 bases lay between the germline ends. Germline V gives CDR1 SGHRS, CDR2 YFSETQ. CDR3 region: CASSLGQTDNYGYTF. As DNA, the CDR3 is TGCGCCAGCAGCTTGGGACAGACCGATAACTATGGCTACACCTTC.

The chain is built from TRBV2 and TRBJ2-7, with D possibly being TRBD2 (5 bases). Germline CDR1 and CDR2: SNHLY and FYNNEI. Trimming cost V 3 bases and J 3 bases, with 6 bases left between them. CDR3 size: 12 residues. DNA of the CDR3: TGTGCCAGCAGTGACGAGGGCTACGAGCAGTACTTC. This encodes CASSDEGYEQYF.

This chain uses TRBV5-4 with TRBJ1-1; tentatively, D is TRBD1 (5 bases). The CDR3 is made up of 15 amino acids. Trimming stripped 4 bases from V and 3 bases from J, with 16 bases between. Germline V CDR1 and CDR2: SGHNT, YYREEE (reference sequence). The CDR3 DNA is TGTGCCAGCAGCAGGGGTGGGATCTGGGACACTGAAGCTTTCTTT. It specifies CASSRGGIWDTEAFF.

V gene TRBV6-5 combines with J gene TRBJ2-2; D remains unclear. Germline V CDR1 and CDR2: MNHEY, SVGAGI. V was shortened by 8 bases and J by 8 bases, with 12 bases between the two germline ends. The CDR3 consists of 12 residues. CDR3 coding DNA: TGTGCCAGCGGGCTTCGGTTGGGGGAGCTGTTTTTT. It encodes CASGLRLGELFF.

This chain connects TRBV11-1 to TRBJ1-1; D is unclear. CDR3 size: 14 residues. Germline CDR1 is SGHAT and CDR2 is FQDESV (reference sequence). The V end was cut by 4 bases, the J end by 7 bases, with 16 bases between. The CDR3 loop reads CASSSEGAGNEAFF. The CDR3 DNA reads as TGTGCCAGCAGCTCCGAGGGAGCGGGGAATGAAGCTTTCTTT. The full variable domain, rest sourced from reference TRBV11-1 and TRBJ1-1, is EAEVAQSPRYKITEKSQAVAFWCDPISGHATLYWYRQILGQGPELLVQFQDESVVDDSQLPKDRFSAERLKGVDSTLKIQPAELGDSAMYLCASSSEGAGNEAFFGQGTRLTVV.